The 24 T cell receptor beta chains presented below share a single source sample, sequenced in a study of cytomegalovirus exposure and HLA in healthy donors. PCR was performed using 60 Vbeta and 13 Jbeta primers. Libraries were prepared by immunoSEQ multiplex PCR; TCRdb keeps only in-frame clonotypes and omits some of them. The sample shows just over 150,000 clones, 70% to 90% of them seen only once. The sample consisted of PBMCs. The receptors here all came from a woman aged 18-29 years in good health and CMV-seronegative.

V and J are TRBV4-1 and TRBJ2-5, with 8 bases aligning to TRBD1. The J call may be incorrect, as the DNA end agrees better with TRBJ2-7. Germline CDR1 reads MGHRA; CDR2 reads YSYEKL. The CDR3 length is 18 residues. The DNA of the CDR3 is TGCGCCAGCAGCCAAGAGGGGATTCGGGACAGGAGCGGGTACGAGCAGTACTTC. The encoded protein is CASSQEGIRDRSGYEQYF.

V is TRBV2 and J is TRBJ2-7; D not certain. The CDR3 extends over 12 amino acids. Looked up from germline, CDR1 is SNHLY and CDR2 is FYNNEI. Deletions cut 4 bases from V and 6 bases from J, with 10 bases between. In DNA, the CDR3 is TGTGCCAGCAGTGTATATAGATCCGAGCAGTACTTC. The encoded protein is CASSVYRSEQYF.

The chain uses TRBV2 and TRBJ1-2; tentatively, D is TRBD1 (5 bases). V lost 5 bases and J lost 4, with 14 bases in between. CDR1 is SNHLY and CDR2 is FYNNEI in the germline V gene. The CDR3 totals 14 residues. The CDR3 DNA reads TGTGCCAGCAGTTCAGGGAGGATTAGCTATGGCTACACCTTC. As protein: CASSSGRISYGYTF.

The chain combines TRBV7-6 with TRBJ2-7; D might be TRBD1 (6 bases). The CDR3 is made up of 18 amino acids. Germline V CDR1 and CDR2: SGHVS, FNYEAQ. V dropped 5 bases and J dropped 1 base, with 24 bases sitting between them. CDR3 nucleotides: TGTGCCAGCAGCCCAGGATGGACTCTGAGACAGGTGTCCTACGAGCAGTACTTC. Amino acids: CASSPGWTLRQVSYEQYF.

The chain combines TRBV19 with TRBJ2-5; 7 positions match TRBD1. CDR3 length equals 15 residues. CDR1 and CDR2 from the germline V gene are LNHDA and SQIVND (reference sequence). Trimming at V came to 7 bases and at J to 5 bases, leaving 13 bases not matched to a gene. The CDR3 here is CASTTNGQAWETQYF. For the CDR3, the DNA is TGTGCCAGTACCACCAATGGACAGGCCTGGGAGACCCAGTACTTC.

The V and J genes are TRBV5-8 and TRBJ2-2; D uncertain. The CDR3 length is 13 residues. Trimming removed 5 bases at V and 7 bases at J, with 12 bases between. Looked up from germline, CDR1 is SGHTS and CDR2 is YDEGEE. CDR3 residues: CASRRLGGGELFF. The CDR3 region has the DNA TGTGCCAGCAGACGACTCGGCGGCGGGGAGCTGTTTTTT.

This clone has just one count. This chain joins TRBV10-2 and TRBJ2-6, with a tentative D call TRBD1 (6 bases). Germline CDR1 and CDR2: WSHSY and SAAADI. V was shortened by 4 bases and J by 1 base, with 20 bases between the two germline ends. The CDR3 has 19 residues. Here the CDR3 DNA reads TGCGCCAGCAGTGGTCCTGACAGGCTTTCGCTGTCTGGGGCCAACGTCCTGACTTTC. Its protein product is CASSGPDRLSLSGANVLTF.

This chain joins TRBV10-3 and TRBJ2-1; the D gene is possibly TRBD2 (5 bases). Germline values: CDR1 ENHRY, CDR2 SYGVKD. The CDR3 has 13 amino acids. Trimming left V 4 bases short and J 7 bases short, with 11 bases between. The CDR3 nucleotides read TGTGCCATCAGTGGGCCGGACTCTAATGAGCAGTTCTTC. It codes for CAISGPDSNEQFF.

The rearrangement links TRBV5-1 to TRBJ2-5; D not certain. Germline CDR1 reads SGHRS; CDR2 reads YFSETQ. CDR3 length: 12 amino acids. The V and J ends lost 5 bases and 1 base respectively, with 6 bases between them. The chain's CDR3 is CASSPFQETQYF. For the CDR3, the DNA is TGCGCCAGCAGTCCCTTCCAAGAGACCCAGTACTTC.

The chain combines TRBV15 with TRBJ1-1; D is ambiguous. Deletions cut 1 base from V and 10 bases from J, with 16 bases between. CDR1 and CDR2 from the germline V gene are LNHNV and YYDKDF (reference sequence). The CDR3 is made up of 14 amino acids. CDR3 loop: CATSRVYLGEGAFF. DNA for the CDR3: TGTGCCACCAGCAGAGTTTATTTGGGCGAGGGAGCTTTCTTT. The entire variable domain, with the rest obtained from reference TRBV15 and TRBJ1-1, is as follows: DAMVIQNPRYQVTQFGKPVTLSCSQTLNHNVMYWYQQKSSQAPKLLFHYYDKDFNNEADTPDNFQSRRPNTSFCFLDIRSPGLGDTAMYLCATSRVYLGEGAFFGQGTRLTVV.

This clone came up a few times. V and J are TRBV2 and TRBJ2-1; 7 bases match TRBD1. CDR1 SNHLY and CDR2 FYNNEI come from the germline V gene. The ends lost 7 bases at V and 5 bases at J; junction bases unmatched: 5. This CDR3 region has 13 residues. CDR3: CASKQGSNNEQFF. As DNA, the CDR3 is TGTGCCAGCAAACAGGGGAGTAACAATGAGCAGTTCTTC.

This chain links TRBV27 with TRBJ2-1; TRBD2 agrees at 8 bases. With V trimmed by 8 bases and J by 4 bases, 1 base remained unmatched. Germline CDR1 MNHEY, CDR2 SMNVEV (reference sequence). The CDR3 sequence is 12 residues long. Here the CDR3 DNA reads TGTGCCAGCTGCGGGGGGTACAATGAGCAGTTCTTC. It encodes CASCGGYNEQFF.

The J gene is TRBJ2-1, the V gene TRBV7-9; 10 bases align to TRBD2. Trimming took 5 bases from V and 7 from J; bases not matched to a gene: 2. Germline CDR1 and CDR2: SEHNR and FQNEAQ (reference sequence). The CDR3 is made up of 13 amino acids. CDR3 DNA: TGTGCCAGCAGCCTACTAGCGGGAAATGAGCAGTTCTTC. Its protein product is CASSLLAGNEQFF.

This chain links TRBV9 with TRBJ2-5; the match to TRBD2 covers 11 bases. Per the germline V gene, CDR1 is SGDLS and CDR2 is YYNGEE. There are 17 residues in the CDR3. The trim removed 4 bases at V and 2 bases at J, leaving 10 bases unmatched. The CDR3 region has the DNA TGTGCCAGCAGCTTAACGGGACTAGCGGCTCCTCAAGAGACCCAGTACTTC. Residues: CASSLTGLAAPQETQYF.

The chain carries TRBV2 and TRBJ2-3; D possibly corresponds to TRBD2 (7 bases). The CDR3 extends over 14 amino acids. CDR1 is SNHLY and CDR2 is FYNNEI in the germline V gene. Trimming cost V 7 bases and J 2 bases, with 13 bases left between them. The CDR3 bases are TGTGCCAGCAATGGCGGGGGCCACACAGATACGCAGTATTTT. Its protein is CASNGGGHTDTQYF.

V usage is TRBV19 and J usage is TRBJ1-2, with D possibly being TRBD1 (5 bases). The V gene lost 6 bases and the J gene lost 6 bases, with 17 bases spanning the gap. The CDR3 spans 14 residues. Germline V gene sequence: CDR1 LNHDA, CDR2 SQIVND (reference sequence). CDR3 sequence reads: CASSDTGNLHGYTF. DNA of the CDR3: TGTGCCAGTAGCGATACAGGTAATCTTCATGGCTACACCTTC.

The rearrangement joins TRBV25-1 to TRBJ1-5; TRBD1 might be the D (5 bases). Germline V gene lookup returns CDR1 MGHDK and CDR2 SYGVNS. V dropped 6 bases and J dropped 6 bases, with 12 bases sitting between them. The CDR3 runs to 13 residues. The CDR3 region has the DNA TGTGCCAGCAGCCGGTCTGGGGCTCAGCCCCAGCATTTT. This gives the protein CASSRSGAQPQHF.

This chain uses TRBV29-1 with TRBJ2-5; no definite D call. Trimming cost V 3 bases and J 2 bases, with 7 bases left between them. The CDR3 extends over 12 amino acids. Germline CDR1 reads SQVTM; CDR2 reads ANQGSEA. CDR3 residues: CSVDGRQETQYF. As DNA, the CDR3 is TGCAGCGTTGATGGGCGACAAGAGACCCAGTACTTC. Based on the CDR3 plus reference TRBV29-1 and TRBJ2-5, the full variable domain is SAVISQKPSRDICQRGTSLTIQCQVDSQVTMMFWYRQQPGQSLTLIATANQGSEATYESGFVIDKFPISRPNLTFSTLTVSNMSPEDSSIYLCSVDGRQETQYFGPGTRLLVL.

This chain joins TRBV9 and TRBJ2-1, with no clear D. The CDR3 runs to 17 residues. V was trimmed by 3 bases and J by 0 bases, leaving 16 bases between them. Germline assignment: CDR1 SGDLS and CDR2 YYNGEE. The CDR3 loop reads CASSEPETESSYNEQFF. CDR3 in DNA: TGTGCCAGCAGCGAGCCCGAAACCGAAAGCTCCTACAATGAGCAGTTCTTC.

In DNA form, the CDR3 reads TGTGCCAGCAGCTTCTTGACTGGGAATTCACCCCTCCACTTT. It encodes CASSFLTGNSPLHF. The rearrangement uses TRBV7-2 and TRBJ1-6; D is unclear. The CDR3 is 14 amino acids. The V and J ends lost 3 bases and 7 bases respectively, with 10 bases between them. CDR1 and CDR2 (germline): SGHTA, FQGNSA.

This rearrangement joins TRBV19 to TRBJ2-3; 7 positions match TRBD2. V shed 8 bases, J shed 4 bases, and the junction held 9 bases outside the gene matches. The CDR3 is 14 residues long. Germline loops: CDR1 LNHDA, CDR2 SQIVND (reference sequence). Here the CDR3 DNA reads TGTGCCAGTCACGGGGCGGGAGAAGCAGATACGCAGTATTTT. This codes for CASHGAGEADTQYF. The whole variable domain, remainder taken from reference TRBV19 and TRBJ2-3, is DGGITQSPKYLFRKEGQNVTLSCEQNLNHDAMYWYRQDPGQGLRLIYYSQIVNDFQKGDIAEGYSVSREKKESFPLTVTSAQKNPTAFYLCASHGAGEADTQYFGPGTRLTVL.

V gene TRBV6-4 combines with J gene TRBJ1-2; 11 bases are shared with TRBD1. The CDR3 sequence is 15 residues long. Per the germline V gene, CDR1 is MRHNA and CDR2 is SNTAGT. V shed 5 bases and J 5 bases; nucleotides not matched to a gene: 7. The CDR3 region has the DNA TGTGCCAGCAGTCCAGGACAGGGGGCTTTATATGGCTACACCTTC. Translated, it gives CASSPGQGALYGYTF.

This rearrangement joins TRBV19 to TRBJ2-5; possibly TRBD2 for D (5 bases). Germline-derived CDR1 and CDR2 are LNHDA and SQIVND (reference sequence). Trimming stripped 2 bases from V and 2 bases from J, with 9 bases between. This CDR3 is built from 14 residues. In DNA form, the CDR3 reads TGTGCCAGTAGTATATCCGGGGTGCAAGAGACCCAGTACTTC. Its protein is CASSISGVQETQYF.

This rearrangement joins TRBV7-9 to TRBJ2-6, with D perhaps matching TRBD2 (5 bases). Deletions cut 5 bases from V and 0 bases from J, with 8 bases between. The CDR3 consists of 15 residues. CDR1 and CDR2 from the germline V gene are SEHNR and FQNEAQ (reference sequence). CDR3 region: CASSPGFSGANVLTF. In DNA, the CDR3 is TGTGCCAGCAGCCCGGGGTTCTCTGGGGCCAACGTCCTGACTTTC.